Reported below is one T cell receptor beta chain. The data belong to a study of cytomegalovirus exposure and HLA in healthy donors. Primers: 60 Vbeta forward and 13 Jbeta reverse. The protocol was immunoSEQ multiplex PCR, while the TCRdb copy is restricted to in-frame clones and leaves out a portion. The sample consists of under 300,000 clones, about 80% of them appearing once. Trimming pared 5 bases from V and 8 bases from J, leaving 12 bases between. Germline CDR1 and CDR2: MGHDK and SYGVNS. The CDR3 extends over 13 amino acids. The sequence came from a woman aged 60-75 years in good health and CMV-seropositive. The specimen sequenced was PBMCs. The chain has TRBV25-1 and TRBJ1-4; possibly TRBD1 for D (5 bases). CDR3 in amino acids: CASSYAGGEKLFF. CDR3 sequence (DNA): TGTGCCAGCAGTTACGCGGGGGGAGAAAAACTGTTTTTT.